Presented here are 3 T cell receptor beta chains from one specimen sequenced in a study of Graves' ophthalmopathy and Graves' hyperthyroidism. Amplification from RNA transcripts yielded the TCR beta CDR3 regions. Following a first-round RT-PCR that used HTBI primers, a second-round multiplex PCR was carried out. MiXCR, run by TCRdb on the multiplex PCR reads, gives a single entry per CDR3 protein. The sample includes some 360,000 distinct CDR3 sequences, about 18% of them seen just once. The specimen sequenced was peripheral blood. These receptors were obtained from an adult woman with stable Graves' hyperthyroidism.

This clonotype was seen once. The chain uses TRBV9 and TRBJ2-6; D is uncertain. Germline V gene lookup returns CDR1 SGDLS and CDR2 YYNGEE. CDR3 length: 15 amino acids. The V end was cut by 4 bases, the J end by 4 bases, with 12 bases between. The CDR3 reads CASSLRLGGANVLTF. CDR3 bases: TGTGCCAGCAGCCTTAGACTGGGGGGGGCCAACGTCCTGACTTTC. Drawing the rest from reference TRBV9 and TRBJ2-6, the complete variable domain is DSGVTQTPKHLITATGQRVTLRCSPRSGDLSVYWYQQSLDQGLQFLIQYYNGEERAKGNILERFSAQQFPDLHSELNLSSLELGDSALYFCASSLRLGGANVLTFGAGSRLTVL.

The chain uses TRBV6-1 and TRBJ1-1; 10 nucleotides line up with TRBD1. V trimming: 7 bases; J trimming: 4 bases; junction bases outside the gene matches: 6. Germline CDR1 is MNHNS and CDR2 is SASEGT. The CDR3 totals 14 residues. CDR3 DNA: TGTGCCAGCATACCGGGACAGGGGCGCACTGAAGCTTTCTTT. As protein: CASIPGQGRTEAFF.

In DNA, the CDR3 is TGCAGCGTTGATGGGGTTGGCACTGAAGCTTTCTTT. Its protein is CSVDGVGTEAFF. The rearrangement joins TRBV29-1 to TRBJ1-1; D call uncertain. Deletions cut 3 bases from V and 4 bases from J, with 9 bases between. This CDR3 contains 12 residues. The germline V gene has CDR1 SQVTM and CDR2 ANQGSEA.